The clone carrying this T cell receptor (beta chain) was seen a few times. Its antigen is undetermined. This entry is derived from a study of cytomegalovirus exposure and HLA in healthy donors. Findings of the study overall: Both high specificity and high sensitivity reportedly marked the classifier's diagnosis of cytomegalovirus status.

Sequencing was performed with immunoSEQ multiplex PCR; in TCRdb, only in-frame clones are kept and a portion is missing. The table records about 330,000 clones, about nine tenths of them present only once. The donors formed part of the roughly 120-subject validation cohort, distinct from the roughly 670-subject first cohort. The CDR3 has 13 amino acids. The ends were cut back, 3 bases at V and 0 bases at J, with 5 bases in the middle. Germline V gene data show CDR1 as PRHDT and CDR2 as FYEKMQ (reference sequence). The source of this sequence is a woman aged 18-35 years in good health and CMV-seronegative. The material sequenced was PBMCs. This sequence joins TRBV13 and TRBJ1-2, with D uncertain. The CDR3 nucleotides read TGTGCCAGCAGCTTGGCAGCTAACTATGGCTACACCTTC. Its translation is CASSLAANYGYTF.